These T cell receptor beta chains were read from a single sample in a study of CD8 T cells in ankylosing spondylitis. TCRdb re-analysed the 5' RACE reads in MiXCR, keeping a single row per CDR3 protein. The table records 700,000 to 850,000 distinct CDR3 sequences, approximately 10% of them present only once. The sequenced sample was blood, either unsorted or a sorted T cell fraction (not recorded which). These receptors originate from a male donor with ankylosing spondylitis. Both conserved end residues are part of each CDR3. D genes are given only for firm matches. Some rows have no size entry. The others give once, few or many, or a class for an expanded clone.

d_call	v_call	clone_size	j_call	cdr3_nt	cdr3_aa
.	TRBV5-1	few	TRBJ2-1	TGCGCCAGCAGCTTGCTCGGGGGAGTTACGGGGAATGAGCAGTTCTTC	CASSLLGGVTGNEQFF
.	TRBV5-1	.	TRBJ2-7	TGCGCCAGCAGTTGGATGGGGGGAAGCTCCTACGAGCAGTACTTC	CASSWMGGSSYEQYF
TRBD2	TRBV7-2	.	TRBJ2-5	TGTGCCAGCACCCCGCGGACTAGCGGGAACCAAGAGACCCAGTACTTC	CASTPRTSGNQETQYF
TRBD1	TRBV11-2	.	TRBJ2-7	TGTGCCAGCAGCTTTACAGGGGCCACCTACGAGCAGTACTTC	CASSFTGATYEQYF
TRBD1	TRBV20-1	.	TRBJ2-5	TGCAGTGCTACAAAACAGGGGGCAGGGGAGACCCAGTACTTC	CSATKQGAGETQYF
.	TRBV3-1	.	TRBJ2-5	TGTGCCAGCAGCCACCTCGGCGGGTTAGAGACCCAGTACTTC	CASSHLGGLETQYF
TRBD1	TRBV12-3/TRBV12-4	.	TRBJ2-4	TGTGCCAGCAGCACTACGGACAGGGGAATTCAGTACTTC	CASSTTDRGIQYF
.	TRBV6-2/TRBV6-3	.	TRBJ2-7	TGTGCCAGCAGTTACTCGCTCTCCTACGAGCAGTACTTC	CASSYSLSYEQYF
TRBD1	TRBV20-1	.	TRBJ2-7	TGCAGTGCTAGAAGCCACAGGGGATACTACGAGCAGTACTTC	CSARSHRGYYEQYF
.	TRBV5-1	few	TRBJ1-1	TGCGCCAGCAGCACAAGTTCGGGGACTGAAGCTTTCTTT	CASSTSSGTEAFF
TRBD2	TRBV24-1	.	TRBJ2-1	TGTGCCACCAGTGCATCTAGCGGGAGGGGCCCCTACAATGAGCAGTTCTTC	CATSASSGRGPYNEQFF
.	TRBV20-1	many	TRBJ2-3	TGCAGTGCGTGGCCCGTAGGGGCAGATACGCAGTATTTT	CSAWPVGADTQYF
.	TRBV7-2	few	TRBJ2-1	TGTGCCAGCAGCTTAGTCTTCGGCTCCTACAATGAGCAGTTCTTC	CASSLVFGSYNEQFF
TRBD1	TRBV5-1	few	TRBJ2-2	TGCGCCAGCTCCCCGGACAGGGTCGCCGGGGAGCTGTTTTTT	CASSPDRVAGELFF
TRBD2	TRBV12-3/TRBV12-4	few	TRBJ2-6	TGTGCCAGCAGTTTAAGCGGGGCGACAGGGGCCAACGTCCTGACTTTC	CASSLSGATGANVLTF
TRBD2	TRBV5-1	few	TRBJ2-1	TGCGCCAGCAGCTTGGGCCTACCACTAGCGGGAGGGTACAATGAGCAGTTCTTC	CASSLGLPLAGGYNEQFF
.	TRBV6-5	.	TRBJ2-5	TGTGCCAGCAGTTCCCCCTGGCTTTCCGAGACCCAGTACTTC	CASSSPWLSETQYF
.	TRBV9	few	TRBJ1-2	TGTGCCAGCAGCGTAGTCGGGGGAGGATCTTATGGCTACACCTTC	CASSVVGGGSYGYTF
.	TRBV20-1	few	TRBJ2-2	TGCAGTGCTACTTCAGGACACTTGAACACCGGGGAGCTGTTTTTT	CSATSGHLNTGELFF
TRBD2	TRBV15	few	TRBJ2-1	TGTGCCACCGGGCCGGCGGGAGGATCTTACAATGAGCAGTTCTTC	CATGPAGGSYNEQFF
.	TRBV11-2	few	TRBJ2-1	TGTGCCAGCCAGCCGGGACTTCTGAACGATGAGCAGTTCTTC	CASQPGLLNDEQFF
.	TRBV10-3	.	TRBJ1-1	TGTGCCATCAGGGACACCAGGGAAGCTTTCTTT	CAIRDTREAFF
.	TRBV20-1	many	TRBJ2-1	TGCAGTGCTAGAAAGAGTACGGGGGCCTCCTACAATGAGCAGTTCTTC	CSARKSTGASYNEQFF
.	TRBV6-1	few	TRBJ1-5	TGTGCCAGCTCGCTCGCTAGGGGGGTGGGCGGCAATCAGCCCCAGCATTTT	CASSLARGVGGNQPQHF
TRBD2	TRBV7-2	.	TRBJ2-5	TGTGCCAGCAGCTTAGGCGGGACTAGTTTTGAGACCCAGTACTTC	CASSLGGTSFETQYF
TRBD1	TRBV4-3	many	TRBJ2-7	TGCGCCAGCAGCCAACATTTAAGACAGGGTGGCTACGAGCAGTACTTC	CASSQHLRQGGYEQYF
.	TRBV20-1	many	TRBJ2-3	TGCAGTGCTAGAGGAAGTTTTGGGGTTTCGGATACGCAGTATTTT	CSARGSFGVSDTQYF
.	TRBV27	few	TRBJ1-1	TGTGCCAGCAGTTTCCTTGGGCAGATGAACACTGAAGCTTTCTTT	CASSFLGQMNTEAFF
TRBD1	TRBV29-1	few	TRBJ1-1	TGCAGCGTCTCAGGACTGGACAGGGGGCGTACTGAAGCTTTCTTT	CSVSGLDRGRTEAFF
TRBD1	TRBV15	few	TRBJ1-2	TGTGCCACTAGACAGGGAAGGGCCTATGGCTACACCTTC	CATRQGRAYGYTF
.	TRBV10-3	many	TRBJ2-4	TGTGCCATCATGGGGTCGGCCAAAAACATTCAGTACTTC	CAIMGSAKNIQYF
TRBD2	TRBV9	few	TRBJ2-1	TGTGCCAGCAGCGTAGTAGCGGGGGGACTAGCGGCATACAATGAGCAGTTCTTC	CASSVVAGGLAAYNEQFF
TRBD1	TRBV6-2/TRBV6-3	.	TRBJ1-5	TGTGCCAGCAGTTACGTAGGGGGCCAGCCCCAGCATTTT	CASSYVGGQPQHF
.	TRBV6-2/TRBV6-3	few	TRBJ1-5	TGTGCCAGCAATGTCCAGTCTAATCAGCCCCAGCATTTT	CASNVQSNQPQHF
.	TRBV27	.	TRBJ1-5	TGTGCCAGCACCTCCGGCGAGGGTGCCTCTCAGCCCCAGCATTTT	CASTSGEGASQPQHF
.	TRBV7-3	.	TRBJ2-6	TGTGCCAGCGGTTTTAGCTCTGGGGCCAACGTCCTGACTTTC	CASGFSSGANVLTF
.	TRBV4-3	few	TRBJ1-2	TGCGCCAGCAGCCAAGATCTCCGGGCCTCTAACTATGGCTACACCTTC	CASSQDLRASNYGYTF
TRBD1	TRBV7-9	few	TRBJ2-5	TGTGCCAGCAGCTCCGGACAGGGAACGGGAGAGACCCAGTACTTC	CASSSGQGTGETQYF
.	TRBV18	few	TRBJ2-7	TGTGCCAGCTCACCCGGGATGGACTACGAGCAGTACTTC	CASSPGMDYEQYF
TRBD1	TRBV4-2	few	TRBJ2-7	TGTGCCAGCAGCCAGGAGGACAGGGGCTTTACCTACGAGCAGTACTTC	CASSQEDRGFTYEQYF
.	TRBV15	many	TRBJ2-1	TGTGCCACCAGCAGAGATGCCACACCTGGCAATGAGCAGTTCTTC	CATSRDATPGNEQFF